These T cell receptor beta chains were read from a single sample in a study of T cell changes during pregnancy in multiple sclerosis. TCRdb keeps only in-frame clones here, not all; method: immunoSEQ multiplex PCR. Among 52,000 or so clones listed, around 90% were seen once. The sample in question was CD4+ T cells from peripheral blood mononuclear cells, obtained in the first trimester of pregnancy. The source is a female donor with multiple sclerosis, enrolled in a pregnancy study. Each CDR3 is given with its conserved first and last residue. D genes are given only for firm matches. Not every row has a clone size; where given, it reads once, few, many or a size class.

abundance: .
v_gene: TRBV9
d_gene: TRBD2
j_gene: TRBJ2-3
CDR3aa: CASSVGASGTTTDTQYF
CDR3nt: TGTGCCAGCAGCGTAGGGGCTAGCGGGACGACGACAGATACGCAGTATTTT

abundance: .
v_gene: TRBV9
d_gene: TRBD1
j_gene: TRBJ1-3
CDR3aa: CASRRQGGPGNTIYF
CDR3nt: TGTGCCAGCCGCCGACAGGGGGGTCCTGGAAACACCATATATTTT

abundance: .
v_gene: TRBV9
d_gene: .
j_gene: TRBJ2-5
CDR3aa: CASARGMGVLETQYF
CDR3nt: TGTGCCAGCGCCCGAGGGATGGGTGTATTGGAGACCCAGTACTTC

abundance: once
v_gene: TRBV25-1
d_gene: TRBD2
j_gene: TRBJ2-1
CDR3aa: CASSETGGSVF
CDR3nt: TGTGCCAGCAGTGAAACGGGAGGATCAGTCTTC

abundance: .
v_gene: TRBV7-8
d_gene: .
j_gene: TRBJ1-1
CDR3aa: CASSLLIQLEAFF
CDR3nt: TGTGCCAGCAGCTTACTGATCCAACTTGAAGCTTTCTTT

abundance: .
v_gene: TRBV11-3
d_gene: .
j_gene: TRBJ1-6
CDR3aa: CASSPSGRGGSPLHF
CDR3nt: TGTGCCAGCAGCCCATCCGGGAGGGGAGGCTCACCCCTCCACTTT

abundance: .
v_gene: TRBV2
d_gene: .
j_gene: TRBJ1-4
CDR3aa: CASSYVRGINEKLFF
CDR3nt: TGTGCCAGCAGTTACGTCAGGGGTATTAATGAAAAACTGTTTTTT

abundance: .
v_gene: TRBV30
d_gene: TRBD2
j_gene: TRBJ2-1
CDR3aa: CAWSKTSGYYNEQFF
CDR3nt: TGTGCCTGGAGCAAGACTAGCGGGTACTACAATGAGCAGTTCTTC

abundance: .
v_gene: TRBV30
d_gene: .
j_gene: TRBJ1-1
CDR3aa: CSAAGKPNTEAFF
CDR3nt: TGTTCGGCGGCAGGGAAGCCGAACACTGAAGCTTTCTTT

abundance: .
v_gene: TRBV27
d_gene: TRBD2
j_gene: TRBJ2-2
CDR3aa: CASSSVAGYTGELFF
CDR3nt: TGTGCCAGCAGTTCAGTAGCGGGGTACACCGGGGAGCTGTTTTTT

abundance: .
v_gene: TRBV18
d_gene: TRBD1
j_gene: TRBJ2-7
CDR3aa: CASSRDRGEQYF
CDR3nt: TGTGCCAGCTCACGGGACAGGGGCGAGCAGTACTTC

abundance: .
v_gene: TRBV2
d_gene: .
j_gene: TRBJ1-5
CDR3aa: CASGGVNQPQHF
CDR3nt: TGTGCCAGCGGAGGGGTAAATCAGCCCCAGCATTTT

abundance: once
v_gene: TRBV28
d_gene: .
j_gene: TRBJ1-3
CDR3aa: CASMDSVGNTIYF
CDR3nt: TGTGCCAGCATGGACAGTGTCGGAAACACCATATATTTT

abundance: .
v_gene: TRBV4-2
d_gene: .
j_gene: TRBJ2-1
CDR3aa: CASSPPGLATEQFF
CDR3nt: TGTGCCAGCAGCCCCCCGGGTCTGGCAACTGAGCAGTTCTTC

abundance: .
v_gene: TRBV7-9
d_gene: .
j_gene: TRBJ2-7
CDR3aa: CASSLARGNEQYF
CDR3nt: TGTGCCAGCAGCTTAGCTCGAGGGAACGAGCAGTACTTC

abundance: once
v_gene: TRBV5-1
d_gene: TRBD1
j_gene: TRBJ1-6
CDR3aa: CASSSGQGGSPLHF
CDR3nt: TGCGCCAGCAGCTCGGGACAGGGAGGTTCACCCCTCCACTTT

abundance: .
v_gene: TRBV14
d_gene: TRBD2
j_gene: TRBJ2-3
CDR3aa: CASSLRLAGTDTQYF
CDR3nt: TGTGCCAGCAGCCTCAGACTAGCGGGCACAGATACGCAGTATTTT

abundance: .
v_gene: TRBV30
d_gene: TRBD2
j_gene: TRBJ2-1
CDR3aa: CAWSLLSSGRSYNEQFF
CDR3nt: TGTGCCTGGAGTCTACTCTCTAGCGGGAGATCCTACAATGAGCAGTTCTTC

abundance: once
v_gene: TRBV18
d_gene: .
j_gene: TRBJ2-2
CDR3aa: CASSLKTSTGELFF
CDR3nt: TGTGCCAGCTCACTCAAAACAAGCACCGGGGAGCTGTTTTTT

abundance: .
v_gene: TRBV5-6
d_gene: TRBD1
j_gene: TRBJ2-5
CDR3aa: CAMGQGGETQYF
CDR3nt: TGTGCCATGGGACAGGGGGGGGAGACCCAGTACTTC

abundance: once
v_gene: TRBV19
d_gene: TRBD1
j_gene: TRBJ2-2
CDR3aa: CASSGQGLSAGELFF
CDR3nt: TGTGCCAGTTCCGGACAGGGTTTATCCGCCGGGGAGCTGTTTTTT

abundance: once
v_gene: TRBV27
d_gene: TRBD1
j_gene: TRBJ2-2
CDR3aa: CASRTGTSGELFF
CDR3nt: TGTGCCAGCAGGACAGGGACGTCCGGGGAGCTGTTTTTT

abundance: .
v_gene: TRBV7-8
d_gene: .
j_gene: TRBJ2-7
CDR3aa: CASSLAPRGIHEQYF
CDR3nt: TGTGCCAGCAGCTTAGCCCCCCGGGGTATCCACGAGCAGTACTTC

abundance: .
v_gene: TRBV7-8
d_gene: .
j_gene: TRBJ2-5
CDR3aa: CASSPLSGWPYF
CDR3nt: TGTGCCAGCAGCCCACTGAGCGGCTGGCCGTACTTC

abundance: .
v_gene: TRBV5-6
d_gene: .
j_gene: TRBJ2-1
CDR3aa: CAYAPGHPYNEQFF
CDR3nt: TGTGCCTACGCCCCGGGTCACCCCTACAATGAGCAGTTCTTC

abundance: .
v_gene: TRBV29-1
d_gene: .
j_gene: TRBJ1-2
CDR3aa: CSVEVTGYGYTF
CDR3nt: TGCAGCGTTGAAGTCACCGGCTATGGCTACACCTTC

abundance: .
v_gene: TRBV30
d_gene: .
j_gene: TRBJ2-5
CDR3aa: CAWSPKETQYF
CDR3nt: TGTGCCTGGTCCCCCAAAGAGACCCAGTACTTC

abundance: .
v_gene: TRBV19
d_gene: TRBD2
j_gene: TRBJ2-3
CDR3aa: CASSKGTNSDTQYF
CDR3nt: TGTGCCAGTAGTAAAGGGACTAATTCAGATACGCAGTATTTT

abundance: .
v_gene: TRBV10-3
d_gene: TRBD2
j_gene: TRBJ2-3
CDR3aa: CAVGTSGRGTDTQYF
CDR3nt: TGTGCCGTAGGCACTAGCGGGAGAGGCACAGATACGCAGTATTTT

abundance: once
v_gene: TRBV7-3
d_gene: TRBD2
j_gene: TRBJ2-3
CDR3aa: CASSFGVAGADTQYF
CDR3nt: TGTGCCAGCAGCTTTGGAGTAGCGGGAGCAGATACGCAGTATTTT

abundance: .
v_gene: TRBV10-3
d_gene: .
j_gene: TRBJ2-1
CDR3aa: CAISRGAYNEQFF
CDR3nt: TGTGCCATCAGCCGGGGGGCGTACAATGAGCAGTTCTTC

abundance: .
v_gene: TRBV6-5
d_gene: TRBD2
j_gene: TRBJ2-2
CDR3aa: CASRRTRATGELFF
CDR3nt: TGTGCCAGCAGAAGGACTAGAGCAACCGGGGAGCTGTTTTTT

abundance: .
v_gene: TRBV18
d_gene: TRBD2
j_gene: TRBJ2-2
CDR3aa: CASSPKIAGGNTGELFF
CDR3nt: TGTGCCAGCTCACCAAAGATCGCGGGGGGGAACACCGGGGAGCTGTTTTTT

abundance: .
v_gene: TRBV5-4
d_gene: .
j_gene: TRBJ2-3
CDR3aa: CASSLEPPRGDTQYF
CDR3nt: TGTGCCAGCAGTTTGGAACCTCCAAGGGGAGATACGCAGTATTTT

abundance: .
v_gene: TRBV7-2
d_gene: TRBD2
j_gene: TRBJ2-5
CDR3aa: CASSPGLAETQYF
CDR3nt: TGTGCCAGCAGCCCGGGACTAGCGGAGACCCAGTACTTC

abundance: .
v_gene: TRBV5-4
d_gene: .
j_gene: TRBJ1-1
CDR3aa: CASSPGQNTEAFF
CDR3nt: TGTGCCAGCAGCCCCGGACAGAACACTGAAGCTTTCTTT

abundance: .
v_gene: TRBV6-1
d_gene: .
j_gene: TRBJ2-5
CDR3aa: CASSGVPGETQYF
CDR3nt: TGTGCCAGCAGTGGGGTACCGGGAGAGACCCAGTACTTC

abundance: .
v_gene: TRBV5-1
d_gene: .
j_gene: TRBJ2-1
CDR3aa: CASRVGLASYNEQFF
CDR3nt: TGCGCCAGCAGGGTTGGGCTAGCATCCTACAATGAGCAGTTCTTC

abundance: .
v_gene: TRBV6-5
d_gene: .
j_gene: TRBJ2-3
CDR3aa: CASTDREGIDTQYF
CDR3nt: TGTGCCAGCACGGACAGGGAGGGAATAGATACGCAGTATTTT

abundance: .
v_gene: TRBV7-3
d_gene: .
j_gene: TRBJ1-1
CDR3aa: CASSLLGRDTEAFF
CDR3nt: TGTGCCAGCAGCTTATTGGGCAGGGACACTGAAGCTTTCTTT

abundance: .
v_gene: TRBV4-1
d_gene: TRBD1
j_gene: TRBJ2-7
CDR3aa: CASSHPDRSYEQYF
CDR3nt: TGCGCCAGCAGCCACCCGGACAGGTCCTACGAGCAGTACTTC

abundance: .
v_gene: TRBV4-1
d_gene: TRBD1
j_gene: TRBJ1-4
CDR3aa: CASSPAPGQRNEKLFF
CDR3nt: TGCGCCAGCAGCCCGGCCCCGGGACAGAGGAATGAAAAACTGTTTTTT

abundance: .
v_gene: TRBV30
d_gene: TRBD1
j_gene: TRBJ2-5
CDR3aa: CARSGGYQETQYF
CDR3nt: TGTGCTCGGTCAGGGGGATACCAAGAGACCCAGTACTTC

abundance: .
v_gene: TRBV4-1
d_gene: TRBD2
j_gene: TRBJ2-3
CDR3aa: CASSQDPLAGGAVGFRVQYF
CDR3nt: TGCGCCAGCAGCCAAGATCCCCTAGCGGGAGGGGCCGTTGGTTTTAGGGTCCAGTATTTT

abundance: .
v_gene: TRBV7-2
d_gene: TRBD1
j_gene: TRBJ2-5
CDR3aa: CASSPRTGIGETQYF
CDR3nt: TGTGCCAGCAGCCCCCGGACAGGGATCGGAGAGACCCAGTACTTC

abundance: .
v_gene: TRBV19
d_gene: .
j_gene: TRBJ1-6
CDR3aa: CASSIVPRDSPLHF
CDR3nt: TGTGCCAGTAGTATAGTTCCGCGGGATTCACCCCTCCACTTT

abundance: .
v_gene: TRBV28
d_gene: .
j_gene: TRBJ1-6
CDR3aa: CASRQGQPREYNSPLHF
CDR3nt: TGTGCCAGCAGACAAGGACAGCCCCGAGAATATAATTCACCCCTCCACTTT

abundance: .
v_gene: TRBV5-4
d_gene: TRBD2
j_gene: TRBJ2-7
CDR3aa: CASSLRSGRAYEQYF
CDR3nt: TGTGCCAGCAGCTTGAGGAGCGGGAGGGCCTACGAGCAGTACTTC

abundance: .
v_gene: TRBV19
d_gene: TRBD1
j_gene: TRBJ1-1
CDR3aa: CASSIDRAQNTEAFF
CDR3nt: TGTGCCAGTAGTATCGACAGGGCTCAGAACACTGAAGCTTTCTTT

abundance: once
v_gene: TRBV19
d_gene: TRBD2
j_gene: TRBJ2-1
CDR3aa: CASSPRAGGNEQFF
CDR3nt: TGTGCCAGTAGTCCCCGAGCGGGAGGCAATGAGCAGTTCTTC

abundance: once
v_gene: TRBV7-9
d_gene: .
j_gene: TRBJ2-5
CDR3aa: CASSLTSRAETQYF
CDR3nt: TGTGCCAGCAGCTTGACAAGTCGAGCAGAGACCCAGTACTTC

abundance: .
v_gene: TRBV7-3
d_gene: .
j_gene: TRBJ2-2
CDR3aa: CASSLRVASRTGELFF
CDR3nt: TGTGCCAGCAGCTTAAGGGTAGCGTCACGCACCGGGGAGCTGTTTTTT